This T cell receptor beta chain was identified during a study of identical twins (dated by TCRdb to 2015 to 2016). For the study in its entirety: To test whether fetal clonotypes persist, the study used deep sequencing on TCR alpha and beta repertoires from monozygotic twins, unrelated adults of various ages, and cord blood. To rule out contamination, replicate twin experiments were performed at different times with different library preparation protocols. Beyond this particular receptor, the publication reports: Zero-insertion analyses could be partly confounded by invariant T cells such as MAIT and iNKT, although diverse VJ usage argued against such confounding for most clonotypes. In monozygotic twins, out-of-frame TCR alpha sharing was systematically underestimated by recombination models, although the models agreed with sharing between unrelated individuals. Because the same donors could not be followed over many years, the conclusions depended on cross-sectional statistical analysis. Fewer insertions were carried by abundant cord blood beta clonotypes, a similar but weaker trend appeared in young adult naive repertoires, and no such trend appeared in memory repertoires. A weaker excess of twin sharing was found in beta out-of-frame sequences because the signal-to-noise ratio was lowered by fewer shared sequences. Compared with coincidental sharing between unrelated individuals, out-of-frame TCR alpha sequences shared between twins showed an excess of sequences with low generation probability.

Only healthy Caucasian donors were included. Using Miltenyi CD45RO+ enrichment and human naive T-cell isolation kits, memory (CD45RO+) and naive T cells were isolated from PBMC. Receptors were amplified or captured by 5' RACE. The listed sequencing device is Illumina HiSeq 2000. Template switching added a universal primer binding site, and the final cDNA carried a unique molecular identifier that allowed TCR cDNA molecules to be counted accurately. Specific primers in the conserved constant-segment region were used to synthesize first-strand cDNA for TCR alpha and beta chains. Each cDNA library was double barcoded, with a SMART-Mk sample barcode plus Illumina barcodes, to control for contamination. TruSeq adapter sequences, together with Illumina sample barcodes, were added in two successive PCR steps. TCR alpha and beta cDNA libraries were sequenced on the Illumina HiSeq platform with custom primers. Processing in the source paper ran as follows. Unique molecular identifiers were extracted from raw reads with MiGEC, and CDR3 positions were determined with MiXCR. Recombination models were inferred per individual with the repgenHMM and IGoR tools using an EM algorithm. Shared clonotype analysis was performed with the tcR package in R, normalizing sharing by the product of cloneset sizes. To study raw recombination without the effects of thymic and clonal selection, out-of-frame nonproductive sequences were analyzed. TCRdb reran the public reads through fastp at Q25 and MiXCR, keeping productive beta chains. Rows matching on CDR3 protein sequence are summarized as one entry with the most common DNA and genes. The V and J calls, along with clone size, are taken from TCRdb and not from the paper's own processing. The sample table contains 150,000 or so distinct CDR3 sequences; only one count was recorded for 3% to 4.5% of them. In total, the top ten clones hold approximately 7.6% of the sample.

In its sample, this clonotype was seen many times. Its binding antigen is unknown. There are no base qualities to consult, and no much larger clone falls within one base. Sequences SGHNT (CDR1) and YENEEA (CDR2) are obtained from the germline V gene. The CDR3, cysteine through phenylalanine, is 14 amino acids long. The CDR3 DNA has 42 bases and is translated from base 1. Clipping removes 5 bases from V and 10 bases from J, with 8 as the unmatched junction base count. Sample: memory T cells sorted from blood. Reading the label with the study, this specimen's cell subset or site is: CD45RO+ enriched T cells. The V gene is TRBV11-3 and the J gene is TRBJ1-6, with 7 middle bases fitting TRBD1. The sequence came from a man between 18 and 29 years old in good health. This receptor has the CDR3 CASSQQGRGSPLHF. The DNA reads TGTGCCAGCAGCCAACAGGGGAGAGGATCACCCCTCCACTTT.